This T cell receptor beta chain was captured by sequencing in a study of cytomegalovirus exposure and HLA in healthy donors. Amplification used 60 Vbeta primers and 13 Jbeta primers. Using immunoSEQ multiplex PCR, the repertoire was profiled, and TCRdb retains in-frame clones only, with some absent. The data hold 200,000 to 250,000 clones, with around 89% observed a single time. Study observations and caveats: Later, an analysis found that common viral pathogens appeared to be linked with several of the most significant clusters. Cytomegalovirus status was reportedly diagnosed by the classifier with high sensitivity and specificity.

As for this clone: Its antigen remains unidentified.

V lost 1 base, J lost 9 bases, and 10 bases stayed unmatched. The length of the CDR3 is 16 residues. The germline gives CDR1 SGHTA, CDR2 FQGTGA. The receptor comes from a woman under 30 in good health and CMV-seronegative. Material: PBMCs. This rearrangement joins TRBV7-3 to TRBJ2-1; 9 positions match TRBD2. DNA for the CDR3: TGTGCCAGCAGCTTAAGGCGGCTAGCGGGATGGGGTGAGCAGTTCTTC. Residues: CASSLRRLAGWGEQFF. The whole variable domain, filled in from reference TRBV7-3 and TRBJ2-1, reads GAGVSQTPSNKVTEKGKYVELRCDPISGHTALYWYRQSLGQGPEFLIYFQGTGAADDSGLPNDRFFAVRPEGSVSTLKIQRTERGDSAVYLCASSLRRLAGWGEQFFGPGTRLTVL.